This T cell receptor (beta chain) was identified during a study of T cell changes during pregnancy in multiple sclerosis. V lost 5 bases and J lost 4; bases outside the gene matches: 4. This CDR3 spans 14 amino acids. Germline CDR1 LGHNT, CDR2 FRNRAP. Profiled with immunoSEQ multiplex PCR; TCRdb holds only in-frame clones, not every one. The data hold approximately 92,000 clones, with 92% observed a single time. Here the sequenced sample was peripheral blood, taken in the first trimester of pregnancy. The receptor was isolated from a female donor with multiple sclerosis, enrolled in a pregnancy study. V usage is TRBV12-5 and J usage is TRBJ2-3; TRBD1 matches 9 bases. CDR3 bases: TGTGCTAGTGGTCGCGGGACAGGGCCAGATACGCAGTATTTT. Translation: CASGRGTGPDTQYF.